The rows below give T cell receptor beta chains drawn from one sample of a study of identical twins. TCRdb re-derived calls from the 5' RACE reads in MiXCR, one entry per CDR3 protein. The sample comprises some 630,000 distinct CDR3 sequences, under 8.5% of which are singletons, and around 1.6% rests with the top ten. The sample was also linked to a second study, of yellow fever vaccine responses in identical twins.

What was sequenced was PBMCs. Every receptor here comes from a woman younger than 35 in good health. The CDR3 runs from the conserved cysteine through the conserved F or W. D genes are given only for firm matches. Size is stated for part of the rows, as once, few or many counts, or as a class when the clone is expanded.

size	V	J	D	DNA	CDR3
many	TRBV20-1	TRBJ1-6	TRBD1	TGCAGTGCTAGGGGGACAGGGAATTCACCCCTCCACTTT	CSARGTGNSPLHF
few	TRBV7-9	TRBJ2-2	-	TGTGCCAGCAGCTCGACTAGGTTGGGGACCGGGGAGCTGTTTTTT	CASSSTRLGTGELFF
-	TRBV14	TRBJ2-2	-	TGTGCCAGCAGCCACGGGACAAACACCGGGGAGCTGTTTTTT	CASSHGTNTGELFF
-	TRBV28	TRBJ1-3	-	TGTGCCAGCAGTGCCGCGGGCATCTCTGGAAACACCATATATTTT	CASSAAGISGNTIYF
many	TRBV3-1	TRBJ1-5	TRBD1	TGTGCCAGCAGCCAAGCAAGCGGACAGGGACAGCCCCAGCATTTT	CASSQASGQGQPQHF
-	TRBV5-1	TRBJ2-1	-	TGCGCCAGCAGCTTGGGTTTGGCGAAAGAGACCCAGTTCTTC	CASSLGLAKETQFF
many	TRBV24-1	TRBJ2-5	TRBD2	TGTGCCACCAGTGATGCGGGACTAGCGGGAGCGGGTAAAGAGACCCAGTACTTC	CATSDAGLAGAGKETQYF
-	TRBV28	TRBJ2-1	-	TGTGCCAGCAGAGAGACAGGTGCCTCCTACAATGAGCAGTTCTTC	CASRETGASYNEQFF
-	TRBV25-1	TRBJ2-1	-	TGTGCCAGCAGTGAATCGGGACGGGACCGAACCTCGAATGAGCAGTTCTTC	CASSESGRDRTSNEQFF
-	TRBV12-3/TRBV12-4	TRBJ2-2	-	TGTGCCAGCAGTTTAGCCCCCCAGGCAGGTTGGAACGGCGGGGAGCTGTTTTTT	CASSLAPQAGWNGGELFF
few	TRBV4-1	TRBJ1-1	-	TGCGCCAGCAGCCATAGGGAGGGTCTGAACACTGAAGCTTTCTTT	CASSHREGLNTEAFF
many	TRBV7-9	TRBJ1-2	-	TGTGCCAGCAGCTCGTTCCAGGGTTACTATGGCTACACCTTC	CASSSFQGYYGYTF
many	TRBV29-1	TRBJ1-1	-	TGCAGCGTTGGGATCCTCGGATGGGACACTGAAGCTTTCTTT	CSVGILGWDTEAFF
few	TRBV6-5	TRBJ1-5	-	TGTGCCAGCAGTTACACCCTCGGATGGCCCCAGCATTTT	CASSYTLGWPQHF
-	TRBV20-1	TRBJ2-1	-	TGCAGTGCTCCCACTTACTACAATGAGCAGTTCTTC	CSAPTYYNEQFF
many	TRBV12-3/TRBV12-4	TRBJ2-4	-	TGTGCCAGCAGTCAAAAACGACAGGGCGCCGGGGGCAAAAACATTCAGTACTTC	CASSQKRQGAGGKNIQYF
-	TRBV6-4	TRBJ2-5	-	TGTCCGATCCTGTTGAGGAGGTTTCGGTTGGGGACCCAGTACTTC	CPILLRRFRLGTQYF
few	TRBV7-9	TRBJ2-7	-	TGTGCCAGCAACCTTGGCGCTACGGAGCAGTACTTC	CASNLGATEQYF
many	TRBV3-1	TRBJ2-3	-	TGTGCCAGCAGCCAAGGGGATACGCAGTATTTT	CASSQGDTQYF
-	TRBV5-1	TRBJ2-5	TRBD2	TGCGCCAGCAGCTTGGCCGCGGGTAGCGGGGGGCCCCAAGAGACCCAGTACTTC	CASSLAAGSGGPQETQYF
many	TRBV11-2	TRBJ2-3	-	TGTGCCAGCAGCTGGAACAGGGCCCGGATGGGGGATACGCAGTATTTT	CASSWNRARMGDTQYF
-	TRBV27	TRBJ1-1	TRBD1	TGTGCCAGCACGGGACAGGGGTCTTTAGGCGCTTTCTTT	CASTGQGSLGAFF
many	TRBV6-1	TRBJ1-3	-	TGTGCCAGCGGACCCCGGACAAGCTCTGGAAACACCATATATTTT	CASGPRTSSGNTIYF
-	TRBV20-1	TRBJ2-1	TRBD2	TGCAGTGCTAGACGTAGCGGGAGTCGCTACAATGAGCAGTTCTTC	CSARRSGSRYNEQFF
many	TRBV29-1	TRBJ2-1	TRBD1	TGCAGCGTTGCGGAGAGGGACAGGGCCGTCGGCAATGAGCAGTTCTTC	CSVAERDRAVGNEQFF
-	TRBV20-1	TRBJ2-7	-	TGCAGTGCTAGAGCGACTAACACCTACGAGCAGTACTTC	CSARATNTYEQYF
many	TRBV29-1	TRBJ1-2	-	TGCAGCGTTGAAGCTGCGACTGGAATTTTTGGCTACACCTTC	CSVEAATGIFGYTF
few	TRBV5-1	TRBJ1-3	-	TGCGCCAGCAGCTTGGACGACAGGCAAACCGGAAACACCATATATTTT	CASSLDDRQTGNTIYF
many	TRBV28	TRBJ2-3	-	TGTGCCAGCAACAAGGGTGGCACAGATACGCAGTATTTT	CASNKGGTDTQYF
-	TRBV24-1	TRBJ2-5	-	TGTGCCACCAGTGATTTTGGGGCCGGCGGGACCCAGTACTTC	CATSDFGAGGTQYF
many	TRBV5-1	TRBJ2-1	TRBD1	TGCGCCAGCAGCCCACCCGGGACAGGGGTCGGCAATGAGCAGTTCTTC	CASSPPGTGVGNEQFF
few	TRBV10-3	TRBJ2-2	-	TGTGCCATCAGTGCTTCAGGGACCGGGGAGCTGTTTTTT	CAISASGTGELFF
-	TRBV29-1	TRBJ2-5	-	TGCAGCGTTTCCCATAATGGGGAGACCCAGTACTTC	CSVSHNGETQYF
-	TRBV28	TRBJ2-7	-	TGTGCCAGCAGTCCCGAAACCCCAGGCACACAGGGTCGCGTTTACGAGCAGTACTTC	CASSPETPGTQGRVYEQYF
many	TRBV12-3/TRBV12-4	TRBJ1-6	TRBD1	TGTGCCAGCAGTCTCGGGACAGTCTATTCACCCCTCCACTTT	CASSLGTVYSPLHF
-	TRBV7-2	TRBJ2-4	-	TGTGCCAGCAGCTTAGAGGTTGGGCTAGCCAAAAACATTCAGTACTTC	CASSLEVGLAKNIQYF
-	TRBV20-1	TRBJ2-1	-	TGCAGTGCTAGGTCCAGCGACTCCTACAATGAGCAGTTCTTC	CSARSSDSYNEQFF
many	TRBV5-1	TRBJ2-1	-	TGCGCCAGCAGCTTGGCCTCGGGGGGCAGAGATGAGCAGTTCTTC	CASSLASGGRDEQFF
many	TRBV29-1	TRBJ1-5	-	TGCAGCGTTGAAGACGCAGATCAGCCCCAGCATTTT	CSVEDADQPQHF
few	TRBV12-3/TRBV12-4	TRBJ1-5	-	TGTGCCAGCTCCTGGGAGGGCGGAGGCAATCAGCCCCAGCATTTT	CASSWEGGGNQPQHF
few	TRBV20-1	TRBJ1-4	-	TGCAGTGCTAGAGATAGCCGGGACCCCTCGGAAAAACTGTTTTTT	CSARDSRDPSEKLFF
few	TRBV5-1	TRBJ2-5	TRBD2	TGCGCCAGCAGCCTTGGACTAGCGGGGGGCCCCAGGGAGACCCAGTACTTC	CASSLGLAGGPRETQYF
many	TRBV5-6	TRBJ2-7	-	TGTGCCAGCAGCGGCGGTAGCCTGGCTCATAGATACGAGCAGTACTTC	CASSGGSLAHRYEQYF
-	TRBV27	TRBJ2-5	TRBD2	TGTGCCAGCAGTGCGGGACTAGCGGGAGATGAGACCCAGTACTTC	CASSAGLAGDETQYF
-	TRBV5-1	TRBJ2-3	-	TGCGCCAGCAGCTCGGGGTGGCGGGCCAGCACAGATACGCAGTATTTT	CASSSGWRASTDTQYF
few	TRBV11-2	TRBJ2-3	TRBD2	TGTGCCAGCAGCTTATTGGTGAGCGGGGGGGCCGGCACAGATACGCAGTATTTT	CASSLLVSGGAGTDTQYF
-	TRBV13	TRBJ2-5	TRBD2	TGTGCCAGCAGCCGCGAGACTAGCGGGGTAGCAGAGACCCAGTACTTC	CASSRETSGVAETQYF
-	TRBV5-1	TRBJ2-7	TRBD1	TGCGCCAGCAGCCTCGCGACAGGGGTCTACGAGCAGTACTTC	CASSLATGVYEQYF
-	TRBV6-1	TRBJ2-1	TRBD2	TGTGCCAGCAGCCGCCGACTAGCGGGAGGGGGTGAGCAGTTCTTC	CASSRRLAGGGEQFF
few	TRBV2	TRBJ2-3	-	TGTGCCAGCAGTGAAGCGAACGGGGGCACAGATACGCAGTATTTT	CASSEANGGTDTQYF
-	TRBV10-2	TRBJ1-4	-	TGCGCCAGCAGTGATCAGGATCTAGCTAATGAAAAACTGTTTTTT	CASSDQDLANEKLFF
few	TRBV29-1	TRBJ2-1	TRBD2	TGCAGCGTACCCCCGGGACTAGCTCCAAAGGTCGATGAGCAGTTCTTC	CSVPPGLAPKVDEQFF
few	TRBV2	TRBJ1-1	-	TGTGCCAGCGGTGGGGTCACCACTGAAGCTTTCTTT	CASGGVTTEAFF
many	TRBV5-1	TRBJ1-1	-	TGCGCCAGCACCCCCGTAGGGGGTATCCGGAACACTGAAGCTTTCTTT	CASTPVGGIRNTEAFF
few	TRBV3-1	TRBJ2-7	TRBD2	TGTGCCAGCAGCCATGCGGGAGGGCCACAGGAGCAGTACTTC	CASSHAGGPQEQYF
few	TRBV9	TRBJ2-1	TRBD2	TGTGCCAGCAGCGCCCAGCGGGAGCCCTCCAATGAGCAGTTCTTC	CASSAQREPSNEQFF